Sequencing of this TCR beta chain was carried out in a study of a mutant IDH1 vaccine in newly diagnosed glioma. Study information: Treatment recipients were approximately 62% male and around 40% female, and their mean age was approximately 42 years. Whole-study results and caveats: Across multiple MHC alleles, approximately 93% of patients had vaccine-induced responses. Pseudoprogression seemed unlinked to shifts in top peripheral T cell clonotypes.

Time point here: week 47, end of study. Each vaccine dose was 300 ug of mutant IDH1 20-mer peptide, with topical imiquimod. Patients came in for eight vaccinations, in weeks 1, 3, 5, 7, 11, 15, 19 and 23. In regard to this clone: Its antigen is as yet unknown.

The table came from immunoSEQ multiplex PCR; TCRdb's copy has only in-frame clones and leaves some out. The sample includes approximately 56,000 clones, over 70% seen only once; the top ten take roughly 5.4%. J gave up 9 bases and V 7 bases, and 13 bases lay outside the gene matches. The CDR3 runs 14 residues. Germline V gene lookup returns CDR1 SQVTM and CDR2 ANQGSEA. This TCR was recovered from a man aged 45-65 years with glioma. This chain connects TRBV29-1 to TRBJ2-3, with 10 bases matching TRBD2. The sequenced sample was PBMCs, obtained from a glioma patient whose treatment included an IDH1 peptide vaccine. This CDR3 reads CSGGMLAGEGTQYF. The CDR3 DNA reads as TGCAGCGGAGGGATGCTAGCGGGGGAGGGGACGCAGTATTTT.